This TCR beta chain was profiled in a study of T cells expressing NK-cell markers. Study as a whole: In sorted CD3+CD56+NKG2C+, CD3+CD56+NKG2C- and CD3+CD56-NKG2C+ T cells, TCR beta repertoires were obtained. Of eight sequenced donors, seven were HCMV-seropositive and one HCMV-seronegative. Study-wide points: The same clonotypes also predominated in the CD3+CD56-NKG2C+ fraction of several donors.

This CDR3 region has 14 residues. Germline values: CDR1 MGHRA, CDR2 YSYEKL. On this clonotype itself: Its antigen is undetermined.

TCRdb reanalyzed the 5' RACE reads, giving one entry per CDR3 protein sequence and no DNA. The listing records over 350,000 distinct CDR3 sequences. The clonotype originates from a woman in her fifties or sixties in good health. The chain joins TRBV4-1 to TRBJ2-5. Sequencing was performed on blood T cells: a sorted CD56 or NKG2C T cell subset, CD4+ or CD8+ T cells, or bulk PBMC T cells (not recorded which). CDR3 sequence: CASSLTLYQETQYF.